This passage covers 11 T cell receptor beta chains from one sample sequenced in a study of CD8 T cells in Susac syndrome (dated by TCRdb to the late 2010s). The library came from the immunoSEQ multiplex PCR assay. RNA was extracted using the RNeasy kit, and roughly 0.5 to 1 microgram was reverse transcribed with random hexamers. The public reads were reanalyzed by TCRdb: fastp trimming at Q25, MiXCR alignment, in-frame beta chains only. Duplicate CDR3 protein sequences are folded into a single record with the most common DNA and genes. This sample holds 100,000 to 150,000 distinct CDR3 sequences; more than 90% were observed only once. Around 0.12% of the sample is taken by the ten largest. Sequencing was done on a sample of CD4+ T cells from PBMCs. The origin of the receptors is a human donor in good health.

The rearrangement uses TRBV12-3 or TRBV12-4 and TRBJ2-7; the match to TRBD1 covers 9 bases. The length of the CDR3 is 16 residues. With V trimmed by 2 bases and J by 7 bases, 12 bases remained unmatched. In nucleotides, the CDR3 is TGTGCCAGCAGTTTAACCCGGGACAGGGAAGTTTGGGAGCAGTACTTC. This codes for CASSLTRDREVWEQYF.

The V and J genes are TRBV7-9 and TRBJ2-7; unclear D gene. Trimming took off 5 bases at V and 0 bases at J, with 11 bases between the two ends. This CDR3 spans 14 amino acids. Germline CDR1 and CDR2: SEHNR and FQNEAQ (reference sequence). CDR3 protein: CASSRSASSYEQYF. CDR3 coding DNA: TGTGCCAGCAGCCGCTCTGCTAGCTCCTACGAGCAGTACTTC. Supplemented by reference TRBV7-9 and TRBJ2-7, the full variable domain reads DTGVSQNPRHKITKRGQNVTFRCDPISEHNRLYWYRQTLGQGPEFLTYFQNEAQLEKSRLLSDRFSAERPKGSFSTLEIQRTEQGDSAMYLCASSRSASSYEQYFGPGTRLTVT.

This chain uses TRBV2 with TRBJ2-3; D possibly corresponds to TRBD1 (6 bases). Germline V gene data show CDR1 as SNHLY and CDR2 as FYNNEI. The CDR3 spans 13 residues. V was pared by 5 bases and J by 2 bases, with 8 bases between. The CDR3 spells CASSWTDTDTQYF. DNA for the CDR3: TGTGCCAGCAGTTGGACAGACACAGATACGCAGTATTTT.

This clonotype appeared once. The rearrangement uses TRBV5-1 and TRBJ2-7, with 10 bases matching TRBD2. V lost 5 bases, J lost 4 bases, and 12 bases stayed unmatched. CDR1 is SGHRS and CDR2 is YFSETQ in the germline V gene. The length of the CDR3 is 16 residues. CDR3 loop: CASRGELAGTIYEQYF. The CDR3 DNA reads TGCGCCAGCAGGGGCGAACTAGCGGGAACTATTTACGAGCAGTACTTC.

The chain employs TRBV5-1 and TRBJ2-2, with D perhaps assigned TRBD1 or TRBD2 (5 bases each). Trimming took 1 base from V and 5 from J, leaving 9 bases between them. The CDR3 contains 14 residues. The germline gives CDR1 SGHRS, CDR2 YFSETQ. The CDR3 nucleotides are TGCGCCAGCAGCTTGCGGGACCAGACCGGGGAGCTGTTTTTT. Protein sequence: CASSLRDQTGELFF.

The chain carries TRBV20-1 and TRBJ2-7; D not certain. The V gene lost 5 bases and the J gene lost 2 bases, with 13 bases spanning the gap. The CDR3 has 13 amino acids. CDR1 and CDR2 (germline): DFQATT, SNEGSKA (reference sequence). CDR3 sequence: CSAPVARAYEQYF. CDR3 nucleotides: TGCAGTGCTCCCGTCGCAAGGGCCTACGAGCAGTACTTC.

The chain links TRBV2 to TRBJ2-2, with D unresolved. V lost 3 bases to trimming and J lost 2 bases, with 7 bases between them. This CDR3 is built from 14 residues. Per germline, CDR1 SNHLY and CDR2 FYNNEI. CDR3 protein: CASSDVRNTGELFF. Written as DNA, the CDR3 is TGTGCCAGCAGTGACGTAAGAAACACCGGGGAGCTGTTTTTT. Full variable domain (outside the CDR3, taken from reference TRBV2 and TRBJ2-2): EPEVTQTPSHQVTQMGQEVILRCVPISNHLYFYWYRQILGQKVEFLVSFYNNEISEKSEIFDDQFSVERPDGSNFTLKIRSTKLEDSAMYFCASSDVRNTGELFFGEGSRLTVL.

The chain joins TRBV5-1 to TRBJ1-2, with D maybe TRBD1 (6 bases). The V end was cut by 0 bases, the J end by 6 bases, with 6 bases between. The CDR3 spans 12 residues. Germline CDR1 SGHRS, CDR2 YFSETQ. The CDR3 here is CASSLDRDGYTF. CDR3 in DNA: TGCGCCAGCAGCTTGGACAGGGATGGCTACACCTTC. Using reference TRBV5-1 and TRBJ1-2 for the parts outside the CDR3, the full variable domain is KAGVTQTPRYLIKTRGQQVTLSCSPISGHRSVSWYQQTPGQGLQFLFEYFSETQRNKGNFPGRFSGRQFSNSRSEMNVSTLELGDSALYLCASSLDRDGYTFGSGTRLTVV.

The V and J genes are TRBV7-2 and TRBJ2-7, with TRBD2 matching 9 bases. The germline CDR1 and CDR2 sequences are SGHTA and FQGNSA. The CDR3 covers 12 residues. J was trimmed by 8 bases and V by 5 bases; bases with no gene match: 4. In DNA, the CDR3 is TGTGCCAGCAGCCCGGGACTAGCCAAGCAGTACTTC. Translating gives CASSPGLAKQYF. Looking up the rest from reference TRBV7-2 and TRBJ2-7 gives the full variable domain: GAGVSQSPSNKVTEKGKDVELRCDPISGHTALYWYRQSLGQGLEFLIYFQGNSAPDKSGLPSDRFSAERTGGSVSTLTIQRTQQEDSAVYLCASSPGLAKQYFGPGTRLTVT.

This chain connects TRBV7-8 to TRBJ2-7, with D perhaps matching TRBD1 or TRBD2 (5 bases each). V dropped 0 bases and J dropped 4 bases, with 10 bases sitting between them. CDR3 length: 14 residues. Germline-derived CDR1 and CDR2 are SGHVS and FQNEAQ. The CDR3 protein is CASSLAGPKYEQYF. The CDR3 region has the DNA TGTGCCAGCAGCTTAGCGGGACCGAAGTACGAGCAGTACTTC.

This sequence joins TRBV28 and TRBJ1-2, with D perhaps TRBD1 (6 bases). The CDR3 has 15 amino acids. Trimming took 8 bases from V and 1 from J, leaving 17 bases between them. From germline, CDR1 is MDHEN and CDR2 SYDVKM. The CDR3 region has the DNA TGTGCCAGCTCCTCGGGGGCCGACGTTAACTATGGCTACACCTTC. It codes for CASSSGADVNYGYTF.